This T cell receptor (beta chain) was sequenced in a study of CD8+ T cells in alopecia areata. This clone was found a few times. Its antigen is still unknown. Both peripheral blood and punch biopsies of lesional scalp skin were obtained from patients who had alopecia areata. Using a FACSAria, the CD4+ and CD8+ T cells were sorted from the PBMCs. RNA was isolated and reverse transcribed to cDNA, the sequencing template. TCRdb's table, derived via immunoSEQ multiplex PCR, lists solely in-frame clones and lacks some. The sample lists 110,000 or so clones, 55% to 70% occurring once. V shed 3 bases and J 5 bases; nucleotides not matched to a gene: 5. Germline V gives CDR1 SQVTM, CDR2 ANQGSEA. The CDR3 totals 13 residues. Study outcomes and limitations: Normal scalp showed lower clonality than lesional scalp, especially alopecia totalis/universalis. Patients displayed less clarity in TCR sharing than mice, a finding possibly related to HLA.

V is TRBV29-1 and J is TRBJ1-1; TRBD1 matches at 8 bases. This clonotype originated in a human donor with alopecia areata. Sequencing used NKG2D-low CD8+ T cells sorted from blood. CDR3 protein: CSVDRGLGTEAFF. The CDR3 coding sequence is TGCAGCGTTGACAGGGGGCTAGGGACTGAAGCTTTCTTT.